This is a list of T cell receptor beta chains from one sample in a study of cytomegalovirus exposure and HLA in healthy donors. Some clones are missing from TCRdb's copy, which holds only in-frame ones; the method was immunoSEQ multiplex PCR. The sample carries approximately 240,000 clones, approximately 90% recorded once. The sample was PBMCs. Receptors originate from a woman between 18 and 29 years old in good health and CMV-seronegative. The CDR3 runs from the conserved cysteine through the conserved F or W. The order of the fields is CDR3 protein, CDR3 DNA, V gene, D gene, J gene, clone size. D genes are given only for firm matches. For some rows the clone size is stated as once, few or many, or as a class when expanded; others skip it.

cdr3_aa: CASSVVSGSGGNEQFF
cdr3_nt: TGTGCCAGCAGCGTAGTTAGCGGGAGTGGGGGCAATGAGCAGTTCTTC
v_call: TRBV9
d_call: TRBD2
j_call: TRBJ2-1
clone_size: NA

cdr3_aa: CASSLALAGYNEQFF
cdr3_nt: TGTGCCAGCAGCCTCGCCCTAGCGGGATACAATGAGCAGTTCTTC
v_call: TRBV7-2
d_call: TRBD2
j_call: TRBJ2-1
clone_size: NA

cdr3_aa: CASSYSRGGEQYF
cdr3_nt: TGTGCCAGCAGTTACTCGAGGGGGGGCGAGCAGTACTTC
v_call: TRBV6-5
d_call: NA
j_call: TRBJ2-7
clone_size: few

cdr3_aa: CASFQRGQGKAEQYF
cdr3_nt: TGTGCCAGCTTCCAGAGGGGGCAGGGCAAGGCCGAGCAGTACTTC
v_call: TRBV5-4
d_call: TRBD1
j_call: TRBJ2-7
clone_size: NA

cdr3_aa: CASSSVTDTQYF
cdr3_nt: TGTGCCAGCAGCTCCGTCACAGATACGCAGTATTTT
v_call: TRBV11-2
d_call: NA
j_call: TRBJ2-3
clone_size: once

cdr3_aa: CASSPLLTVRWETQYF
cdr3_nt: TGTGCCAGCAGCCCACTGTTAACAGTCAGGTGGGAGACCCAGTACTTC
v_call: TRBV14
d_call: NA
j_call: TRBJ2-5
clone_size: NA

cdr3_aa: CASSPRIGTGGVREYF
cdr3_nt: TGTGCCAGCAGCCCACGCATCGGGACAGGGGGCGTCCGGGAATATTTT
v_call: TRBV7-9
d_call: TRBD1
j_call: TRBJ1-3
clone_size: NA

cdr3_aa: CASSITGTTLSNQPQHF
cdr3_nt: TGTGCCAGTAGTATCACCGGGACAACCTTGAGCAATCAGCCCCAGCATTTT
v_call: TRBV19
d_call: NA
j_call: TRBJ1-5
clone_size: NA

cdr3_aa: CAISEGTEKKRGTEAFF
cdr3_nt: TGTGCCATCAGTGAAGGGACAGAGAAAAAACGGGGCACTGAAGCTTTCTTT
v_call: TRBV10-3
d_call: TRBD1
j_call: TRBJ1-1
clone_size: NA

cdr3_aa: CASSQKTGAPRYEQYF
cdr3_nt: TGCGCCAGCAGCCAAAAGACTGGGGCCCCCCGCTACGAGCAGTACTTC
v_call: TRBV4-1
d_call: NA
j_call: TRBJ2-7
clone_size: NA

cdr3_aa: CASSPTGVGETQHF
cdr3_nt: TGTGCCAGCAGCCCCACAGGGGTGGGGGAGACCCAGCATTTT
v_call: TRBV9
d_call: TRBD1
j_call: TRBJ1-5
clone_size: NA

cdr3_aa: CASSSTGGSNEQFF
cdr3_nt: TGCGCCAGCAGCTCGACAGGGGGGAGTAATGAGCAGTTCTTC
v_call: TRBV5-1
d_call: TRBD1
j_call: TRBJ2-1
clone_size: few

cdr3_aa: CASSGDRHSNQPQHF
cdr3_nt: TGTGCCAGCAGTGGGGACAGGCATAGCAATCAGCCCCAGCATTTT
v_call: TRBV2
d_call: TRBD1
j_call: TRBJ1-5
clone_size: once

cdr3_aa: CASSPLAGGSYEQYF
cdr3_nt: TGCGCCAGCAGCCCGCTAGCGGGGGGTTCCTACGAGCAGTACTTC
v_call: TRBV5-1
d_call: TRBD2
j_call: TRBJ2-7
clone_size: NA

cdr3_aa: CASSIGLGSTGYTF
cdr3_nt: TGTGCCAGTAGCATCGGTCTGGGCTCGACCGGCTACACCTTC
v_call: TRBV19
d_call: NA
j_call: TRBJ1-2
clone_size: NA

cdr3_aa: CASSLSGSTDTQYF
cdr3_nt: TGTGCCAGCTCACTAAGCGGTAGCACAGATACGCAGTATTTT
v_call: TRBV18
d_call: NA
j_call: TRBJ2-3
clone_size: NA

cdr3_aa: CASSAGGHQPQHF
cdr3_nt: TGTGCCAGCAGCGCAGGGGGACACCAGCCCCAGCATTTT
v_call: TRBV13
d_call: TRBD1
j_call: TRBJ1-5
clone_size: NA

cdr3_aa: CASQPFVGTGGVNQETQYF
cdr3_nt: TGTGCCAGCCAACCTTTTGTCGGGACAGGAGGAGTAAACCAAGAGACCCAGTACTTC
v_call: TRBV11-1
d_call: TRBD1
j_call: TRBJ2-5
clone_size: NA

cdr3_aa: CASSAGDTTYEQYF
cdr3_nt: TGTGCCAGCAGCGCAGGGGACACCACCTACGAGCAGTACTTC
v_call: TRBV9
d_call: NA
j_call: TRBJ2-7
clone_size: NA

cdr3_aa: CASSYSTNTEAFF
cdr3_nt: TGTGCCAGCAGTTACTCGACTAACACTGAAGCTTTCTTT
v_call: TRBV6-5
d_call: NA
j_call: TRBJ1-1
clone_size: NA

cdr3_aa: CASSKPSGSYNEQFF
cdr3_nt: TGTGCCAGCAGCAAGCCTAGCGGCTCCTACAATGAGCAGTTCTTC
v_call: TRBV7-2
d_call: TRBD2
j_call: TRBJ2-1
clone_size: NA

cdr3_aa: CASSLEGGWPEAFF
cdr3_nt: TGCGCCAGCAGCTTGGAGGGGGGGTGGCCTGAAGCTTTCTTT
v_call: TRBV5-1
d_call: NA
j_call: TRBJ1-1
clone_size: NA

cdr3_aa: CASSPRGGRTSYEQYF
cdr3_nt: TGTGCCAGCTCCCCAAGGGGGGGGCGGACCTCCTACGAGCAGTACTTC
v_call: TRBV18
d_call: NA
j_call: TRBJ2-7
clone_size: once

cdr3_aa: CATHQDSYEQYF
cdr3_nt: TGTGCCACCCATCAGGACTCCTACGAGCAGTACTTC
v_call: TRBV6-1
d_call: NA
j_call: TRBJ2-7
clone_size: NA

cdr3_aa: CASRDIGTDTQYF
cdr3_nt: TGTGCCAGCCGGGACATCGGCACAGATACGCAGTATTTT
v_call: TRBV7-6
d_call: NA
j_call: TRBJ2-3
clone_size: once

cdr3_aa: CASSPLSGEGYNEQFF
cdr3_nt: TGTGCCAGCTCACCCCTTTCGGGGGAGGGATACAATGAGCAGTTCTTC
v_call: TRBV18
d_call: TRBD2
j_call: TRBJ2-1
clone_size: NA

cdr3_aa: CASSSNAGMTYNEQFF
cdr3_nt: TGCGCCAGCAGCTCCAACGCCGGTATGACCTACAATGAGCAGTTCTTC
v_call: TRBV5-1
d_call: NA
j_call: TRBJ2-1
clone_size: NA

cdr3_aa: CASSIGGFGGELFF
cdr3_nt: TGTGCCAGTAGTATTGGGGGGTTCGGCGGGGAGCTGTTTTTT
v_call: TRBV19
d_call: NA
j_call: TRBJ2-2
clone_size: NA

cdr3_aa: CAWSLQANTEAFF
cdr3_nt: TGTGCCTGGAGTCTACAGGCGAACACTGAAGCTTTCTTT
v_call: TRBV30
d_call: NA
j_call: TRBJ1-1
clone_size: NA

cdr3_aa: CASSLAGYTGELFF
cdr3_nt: TGTGCCAGCTCGCTAGCGGGGTACACCGGGGAGCTGTTTTTT
v_call: TRBV6-5
d_call: TRBD2
j_call: TRBJ2-2
clone_size: NA

cdr3_aa: CASSQESGAGANVLTF
cdr3_nt: TGCGCCAGCAGCCAAGAATCCGGGGCTGGGGCCAACGTCCTGACTTTC
v_call: TRBV4-3
d_call: NA
j_call: TRBJ2-6
clone_size: NA

cdr3_aa: CASSYGGLADWGTQYF
cdr3_nt: TGTGCCAGCAGTTACGGTGGACTAGCGGACTGGGGTACGCAGTATTTT
v_call: TRBV6-5
d_call: TRBD2
j_call: TRBJ2-3
clone_size: NA

cdr3_aa: CASRIRTTNAYNEQFF
cdr3_nt: TGTGCCAGTAGAATAAGGACTACCAATGCCTACAATGAGCAGTTCTTC
v_call: TRBV19
d_call: NA
j_call: TRBJ2-1
clone_size: NA